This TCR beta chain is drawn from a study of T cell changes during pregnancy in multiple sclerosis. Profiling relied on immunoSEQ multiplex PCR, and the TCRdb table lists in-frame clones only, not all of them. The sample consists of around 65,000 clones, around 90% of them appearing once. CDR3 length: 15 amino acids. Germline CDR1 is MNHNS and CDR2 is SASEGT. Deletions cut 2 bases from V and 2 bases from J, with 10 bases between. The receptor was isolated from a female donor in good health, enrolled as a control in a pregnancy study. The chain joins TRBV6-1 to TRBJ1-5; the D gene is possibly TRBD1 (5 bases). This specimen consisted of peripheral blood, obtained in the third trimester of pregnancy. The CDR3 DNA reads TGTGCCAGCAGTGAAACTGCGGGGGGCAATCAGCCCCAGCATTTT. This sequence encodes CASSETAGGNQPQHF.